The 14 T cell receptor beta chains given below trace back to one sample, sequenced in a study of response to subunit inactivated influenza vaccine. TCRdb called the RT-PCR reads again in MiXCR, with one record for every CDR3 protein. The sample has hundreds of thousands of distinct CDR3 sequences; over 9% are singletons. Separately, the same data were catalogued under a study of T cells expressing NK-cell markers. This second study says: Synthesis of TCR beta cDNA relied on 5'RACE template switching carrying UMIs.

The sample consisted of PBMCs from blood, taken on the day of vaccination. These receptors all stem from a man over 45 who received an inactivated influenza vaccine.

Worth noting for this clonotype: A much bigger clone sits one base away, suggesting this may be a read error. The CDR3 does not close with the conserved phenylalanine or tryptophan, likely indicating a read error. V and J are TRBV6-5 and TRBJ2-1; weak D call: TRBD2 (6 bases). Trimming took 4 bases from V and 6 from J, leaving 16 bases between them. CDR3 length equals 15 residues. Germline CDR1 reads MNHEY; CDR2 reads SVGAGI. The DNA of the CDR3 is TGTGCCAGCAGTTGGGGAGTAAGGGGAGGCAATGAGCAGTTCTAC. Encoded protein: CASSWGVRGGNEQFY.

In this sample, this clonotype turned up many times. The V and J genes are TRBV27 and TRBJ2-1, with no clear D. V dropped 6 bases and J dropped 2 bases, with 8 bases sitting between them. The CDR3 is 13 residues long. Per germline, CDR1 MNHEY and CDR2 SMNVEV (reference sequence). The DNA for the CDR3 is TGTGCCAGCAGGAGAGCAGCCTACAATGAGCAGTTCTTC. It encodes CASRRAAYNEQFF.

This CDR3 reads CASSVEGGGASGEQFF. As DNA, the CDR3 is TGTGCCAGCAGCGTAGAGGGAGGGGGGGCTAGTGGGGAGCAGTTCTTC. The rearrangement uses TRBV9 and TRBJ2-1, with D maybe TRBD2 (7 bases). CDR1 is SGDLS, CDR2 YYNGEE, per germline. The V gene lost 0 bases and the J gene lost 10 bases, with 20 bases spanning the gap. The CDR3 is 16 amino acids.

V and J are TRBV10-3 and TRBJ2-1; D remains ambiguous. V was clipped by 0 bases and J by 6 bases, with 9 bases between them. In germline, CDR1 is ENHRY, CDR2 SYGVKD. CDR3 length equals 14 residues. The CDR3 protein is CAISESNGGNEQFF. The CDR3 coding sequence is TGTGCCATCAGTGAGTCGAATGGCGGCAATGAGCAGTTCTTC.

This clonotype was detected only a few times. The rearrangement joins TRBV6-1 to TRBJ2-7; 7 bases are shared with TRBD1. The CDR3 is 13 residues long. J lost 2 bases, V lost 6 bases, and 4 bases had no gene match. CDR1 is MNHNS, CDR2 SASEGT, per germline. The CDR3 spells CASRGTDPYEQYF. CDR3 nucleotides: TGTGCCAGCAGGGGGACAGACCCCTACGAGCAGTACTTC.

The J gene is TRBJ2-5, the V gene TRBV4-1, with 8 bases lining up with TRBD1. CDR3 length equals 14 residues. The ends lost 6 bases at V and 0 bases at J; junction bases unmatched: 3. Germline V gene sequence: CDR1 MGHRA, CDR2 YSYEKL. The CDR3 coding sequence is TGCGCCAGCAGTCGACAGGGGCACCAAGAGACCCAGTACTTC. Translated: CASSRQGHQETQYF.

This clonotype came up a few times. This chain uses TRBV29-1 with TRBJ2-5; 7 bases map to TRBD1. V dropped 3 bases and J dropped 6; count of bases not matched to a gene: 7. CDR1 is SQVTM, CDR2 ANQGSEA, per germline. The CDR3 runs to 13 residues. The CDR3 region has the DNA TGCAGCGTTGATCACACAGGGGAACAGACCCAGTACTTC. Its translation: CSVDHTGEQTQYF.

This clonotype was recorded a few times. The rearrangement joins TRBV20-1 to TRBJ2-5; 7 bases are shared with TRBD2. The CDR3 is made up of 14 amino acids. V was clipped by 5 bases and J by 3 bases; unmatched bases: 9. The germline V gene has CDR1 DFQATT and CDR2 SNEGSKA (reference sequence). CDR3 residues: CSARTGTIKETQYF. CDR3 DNA sequence: TGCAGTGCTCGTACCGGGACTATCAAAGAGACCCAGTACTTC.

A few counts support this clonotype. The chain has TRBV5-6 and TRBJ2-2; 8 bases map to TRBD1. The length of the CDR3 is 16 residues. The J segment lost 3 bases and the V segment lost 2 bases, leaving 6 bases of the junction unmatched. In germline, CDR1 is SGHDT, CDR2 YYEEEE. The CDR3 DNA is TGTGCCAGCAGCTTAATCCCAGGGGGCTACACCGGGGAGCTGTTTTTT. Translated, it gives CASSLIPGGYTGELFF.

Only a few counts were recorded for this clonotype. The J gene is TRBJ2-5, the V gene TRBV12-3 or TRBV12-4; D is undetermined. V lost 5 bases and J lost 4, with 14 bases in between. The CDR3 is 14 residues long. CDR3 sequence reads: CASSATLNRETQYF. In DNA form, the CDR3 reads TGTGCCAGCAGTGCTACGTTAAATCGAGAGACCCAGTACTTC.

This clonotype was picked up a small number of times. The CDR3 sequence: CASSLNSGYEQYF. CDR3 nucleotides: TGTGCCAGCAGCCTCAATTCAGGCTACGAGCAGTACTTC. The rearrangement joins TRBV12-3 or TRBV12-4 to TRBJ2-7; D unresolved. CDR3 length: 13 residues. Deletions cut 6 bases from V and 3 bases from J, with 12 bases between.

This clonotype was seen a handful of times. The chain couples TRBV6-2 or TRBV6-3 to TRBJ2-7, with D uncertain. CDR1 and CDR2 from the germline V gene are MNHEY and SVGEGT. The CDR3 spans 12 residues. Trimming removed 4 bases at V and 8 bases at J, with 12 bases between. The CDR3 coding sequence is TGTGCCAGCAGTTTAGTCGGGCTGCAGCAGTACTTC. The encoded protein is CASSLVGLQQYF.

The CDR3 DNA is TGTGCCAGCTCACCGGGGACGTTAATTTCCCGCTATGGCTACACCTTC. This translates into CASSPGTLISRYGYTF. The chain employs TRBV18 and TRBJ1-2; the D gene is possibly TRBD1 (5 bases). The ends were cut back, 3 bases at V and 4 bases at J, with 18 bases in the middle. CDR3 length: 16 amino acids. Germline V gives CDR1 KGHSH, CDR2 LQKENI. Based on the CDR3 plus reference TRBV18 and TRBJ1-2, the full variable domain is NAGVMQNPRHLVRRRGQEARLRCSPMKGHSHVYWYRQLPEEGLKFMVYLQKENIIDESGMPKERFSAEFPKEGPSILRIQQVVRGDSAAYFCASSPGTLISRYGYTFGSGTRLTVV.

This clonotype was seen a few times. This chain links TRBV29-1 with TRBJ2-3; 9 nucleotides agree with TRBD1. Germline lookup yields CDR1 SQVTM and CDR2 ANQGSEA. CDR3 length: 13 amino acids. V lost 7 bases and J lost 2; bases outside the gene matches: 4. DNA for the CDR3: TGCAGCGCCGGGACAGGGTTCACAGATACGCAGTATTTT. Translation gives CSAGTGFTDTQYF.